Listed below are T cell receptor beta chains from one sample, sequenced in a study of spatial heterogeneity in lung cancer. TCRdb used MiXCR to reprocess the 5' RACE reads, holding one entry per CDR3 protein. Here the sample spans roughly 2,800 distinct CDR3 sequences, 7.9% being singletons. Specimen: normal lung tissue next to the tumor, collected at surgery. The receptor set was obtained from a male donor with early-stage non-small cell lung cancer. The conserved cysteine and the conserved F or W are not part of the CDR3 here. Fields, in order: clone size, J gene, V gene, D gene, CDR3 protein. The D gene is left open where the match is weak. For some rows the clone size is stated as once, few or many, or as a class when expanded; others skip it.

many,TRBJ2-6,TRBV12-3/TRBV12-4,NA,ASRLDGGANVLT
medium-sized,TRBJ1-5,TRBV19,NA,ASSLDLGGNQPQH
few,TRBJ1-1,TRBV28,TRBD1,ASSRDRLRAF
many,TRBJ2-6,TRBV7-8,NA,ASSFPPANVLT
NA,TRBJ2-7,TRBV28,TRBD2,ASSLTSEKYYEQY
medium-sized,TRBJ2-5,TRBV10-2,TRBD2,ASRGSGAQETQY
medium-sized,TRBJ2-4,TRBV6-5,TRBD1,ASSTQGADIQY
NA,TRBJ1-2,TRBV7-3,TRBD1,ASSPGQGAYGYT
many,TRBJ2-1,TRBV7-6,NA,ASSPRPGDNEQF
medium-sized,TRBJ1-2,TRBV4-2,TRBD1,ASSQRGTGGGNYGYT
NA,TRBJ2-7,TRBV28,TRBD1,ASGLGQGVYEQY
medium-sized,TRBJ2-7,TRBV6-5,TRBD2,ASSPSRGGYYEQY
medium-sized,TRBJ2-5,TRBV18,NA,ASSSQETQY
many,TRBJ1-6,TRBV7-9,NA,ASSLNGANSPLH
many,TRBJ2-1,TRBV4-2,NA,ASSQDFQGASGHNEQF
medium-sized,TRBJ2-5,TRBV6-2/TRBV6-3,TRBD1,ASRRGQGILQETQY
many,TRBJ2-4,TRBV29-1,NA,SVEETRNIQY
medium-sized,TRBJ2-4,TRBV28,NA,ASSSPGDRRAKNIQY
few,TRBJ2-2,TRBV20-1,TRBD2,SARTSGVAGELF
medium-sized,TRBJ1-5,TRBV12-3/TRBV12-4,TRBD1,ASSPDFDRDREYDKQPQH
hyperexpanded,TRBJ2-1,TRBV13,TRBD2,ASSFTGGAGDEQF
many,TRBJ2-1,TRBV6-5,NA,ASSLSGDYKGQF
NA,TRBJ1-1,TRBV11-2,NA,ASSFTAREAF
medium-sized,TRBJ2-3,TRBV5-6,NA,ASSKWGWDTQY
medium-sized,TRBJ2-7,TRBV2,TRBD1,ASDLGTGGSYEQY
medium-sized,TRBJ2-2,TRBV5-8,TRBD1,ASSWDRGRTGELF
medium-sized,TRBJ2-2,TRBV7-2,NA,ASSWSRGLSGELF
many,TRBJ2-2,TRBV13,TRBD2,ASSFGLAGGPPDAGELF
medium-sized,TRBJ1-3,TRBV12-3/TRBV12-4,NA,ASSLHGFSGNTIY
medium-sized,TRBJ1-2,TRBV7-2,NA,ASSLNGLNYGYT
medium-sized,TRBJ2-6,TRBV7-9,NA,ASSLADQGLSGANVLT
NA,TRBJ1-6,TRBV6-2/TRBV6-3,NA,ASSYTGRDPLH
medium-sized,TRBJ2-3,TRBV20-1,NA,SARPQVSDTQY
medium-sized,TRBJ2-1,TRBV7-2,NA,ASSWGQGANEQF
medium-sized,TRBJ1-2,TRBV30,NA,AWSGQPTGYGYT
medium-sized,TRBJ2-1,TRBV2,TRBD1,ASSTGQGLAGGRNEQF
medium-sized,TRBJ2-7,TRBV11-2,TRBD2,ASSLVPGGPSEQY
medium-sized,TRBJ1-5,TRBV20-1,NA,SASLRPNQPQH
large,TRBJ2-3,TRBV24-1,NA,ATSEDGTAGGWSQY
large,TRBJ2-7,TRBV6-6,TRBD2,ASSSLGGRADYEQY
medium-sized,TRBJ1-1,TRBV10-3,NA,AISPGGTEAF
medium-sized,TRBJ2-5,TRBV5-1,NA,ASSFDVETQY